This TCR beta chain was sequenced in a study of blood T cell repertoires in COVID-19. Study at large: Spain, Italy and the United States supplied samples that represented acute and convalescent COVID-19. From T cells, B-cell-depleted T cells, or PBMCs came the material, which was cDNA or gDNA.

Seattle researchers signed up patients amid active infection and tracked them longitudinally. In the source study's methods: Estimated nucleated cell counts came from reference gene primer amplification. The protocol was immunoSEQ multiplex PCR, while the TCRdb copy is restricted to in-frame clones and leaves out a portion. That table furnishes V, J and clone size, whereas the DNA furnished D and trimming. The sample gives around 260,000 clones, 80% to 90% of which show up once; roughly a tenth is in the top ten. Germline V gives CDR1 SNHLY, CDR2 FYNNEI. The CDR3 extends over 12 amino acids. V gave up 7 bases and J gave up 3 bases, with 10 bases separating them.

The chain recombines TRBV2 with TRBJ2-7; possible D gene TRBD1, 5 bases. Sequenced material: peripheral blood. This TCR derives from a woman in her 70s with COVID-19, enrolled during active disease. The CDR3 DNA is TGTGCCAGCATTCGACAGATCTACGAGCAGTACTTC. This codes for CASIRQIYEQYF. Full variable domain (remainder filled in from reference TRBV2 and TRBJ2-7): EPEVTQTPSHQVTQMGQEVILRCVPISNHLYFYWYRQILGQKVEFLVSFYNNEISEKSEIFDDQFSVERPDGSNFTLKIRSTKLEDSAMYFCASIRQIYEQYFGPGTRLTVT.